This entry describes one T cell receptor beta chain. This clonotype is identified as large (0.1 to 1%). The clone's antigen remains unknown. No base quality information exists; no much larger clone differs at one position. The study reported a robust and sensitive protocol to amplify, sequence and analyze TCRs, based on 3' ligation of a UMI-containing oligonucleotide to TCR cDNA. Total RNA was treated with RQ1 DNase, without cell sorting, prior to reverse transcription, with an input of roughly 1 to 1,100 ng being targeted. To check how robust the pipeline was in samples where T cells make up a minority population, libraries were built from skin biopsies and whole blood. From the cysteine up to the phenylalanine, the CDR3 has a length of 16 residues. The kept DNA is CDR3 alone, 48 bases in frame from the first base. Trimming removed 1 base from V and 5 bases from J, leaving 15 bases between the germline ends.

The sample comes from a study of naive and memory T cell subsets (TCRdb year 2017). About the full investigation: In the figure summarizing the skin biopsy and whole blood samples, 10 or so blood donors, 7 tuberculin skin test biopsies and 3 saline control biopsies were reported. Skin biopsies were collected from tuberculin skin test sites or from saline-injected control sites and were processed for RNA extraction as previously described. PCR2 was typically run as a SYBR Green qPCR and stopped at a set threshold, although low-input samples could use end-point PCR of about 6 cycles instead.

The library was produced with UMI-ligation and nested PCR. The ligated cDNA was amplified in four rounds of PCR with nested alpha and beta constant region primers together with the SP2 primer. TCR RNA was reverse transcribed with SuperScript IV using alpha and beta constant region primers for the blood and skin samples. An oligonucleotide carrying the Illumina SP2 primer and a UMI was ligated to the 3' end of the cDNA by means of T4 RNA ligase 1. To prevent hairpin formation, the 12-nucleotide UMI was made up of two random hexamers with an eight-base spacer between them. From the second PCR onward, TCR alpha and beta chain libraries were processed separately, and dual indexing was applied for multiplexing. After pooling, the indexed libraries were analyzed by capillary electrophoresis and sequenced on either an Illumina MiSeq or NextSeq. PhiX DNA at about 5-7.5% was spiked into libraries to increase base diversity and improve cluster recognition. Regarding the original processing steps: Demultiplexor pulled UMIs out of read 2, joined the UMIs with the TCR sequence from read 1, and separated reads according to sample indices. V and J genes and V-J junctions were identified by Decombinator, which gave every TCR a five-part identifier that included V and J deletions. Collapsinator relied on UMIs to correct both sequencing errors and PCR amplification heterogeneity, producing a UMI-based abundance for each TCR. CDR3Translator converted identifiers to nucleotide sequence, translated to amino acids, and extracted CDR3 regions using terminal motifs. After normalization to the amount of input RNA, the error-corrected alpha and beta TCR counts from blood and from skin were compared. The raw public reads went through TCRdb reprocessing: fastp at Q25, MiXCR clone calling, in-frame beta chains kept. For every CDR3 protein sequence, its rows merge into one entry that carries the most common genes and DNA. Clone size and V and J calls follow TCRdb, not the original study. The sample records several hundred distinct CDR3 sequences, roughly 5% of which are singletons. The ten top clones hold more than 15% of the sample.

Here is what the overall study found, with its caveats: TCR sequences were reportedly recovered from both skin biopsy types, with far more TCRs at tuberculin skin test sites. The RNA-based method was acknowledged as potentially sensitive to TCR transcript changes with T cell activation and differentiation. Skin biopsy collection and RNA processing details were not given in the paper but referenced to earlier studies.

Rearrangement joined TRBV12-3 or TRBV12-4 to TRBJ1-5; 5 matching bases give a weak D call of TRBD1. This TCR was sampled from an adult in good health. The source was skin, collected from a tuberculin skin test site or a saline-injected site (not recorded which). Read as DNA, the sequence is TGTGCCAGCAGTTTAGAGGGAGGGGCCGTTCATCAGCCCCAGCATTTT. Its coded protein is CASSLEGGAVHQPQHF.